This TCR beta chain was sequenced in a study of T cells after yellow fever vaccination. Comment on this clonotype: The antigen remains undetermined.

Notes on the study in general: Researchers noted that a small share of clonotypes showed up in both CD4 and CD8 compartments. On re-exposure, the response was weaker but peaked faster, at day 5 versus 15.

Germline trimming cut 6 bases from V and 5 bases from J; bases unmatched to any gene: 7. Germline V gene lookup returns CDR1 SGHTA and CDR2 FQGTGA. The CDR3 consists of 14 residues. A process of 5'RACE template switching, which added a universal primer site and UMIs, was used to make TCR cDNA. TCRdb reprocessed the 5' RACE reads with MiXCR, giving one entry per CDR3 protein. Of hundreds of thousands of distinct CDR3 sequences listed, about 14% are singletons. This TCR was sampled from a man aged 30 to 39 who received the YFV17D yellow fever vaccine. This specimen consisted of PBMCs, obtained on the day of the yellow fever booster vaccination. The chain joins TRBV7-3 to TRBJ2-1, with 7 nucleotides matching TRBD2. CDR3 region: CASRSGGGDNEQFF. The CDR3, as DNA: TGTGCCAGCAGATCGGGAGGCGGGGACAATGAGCAGTTCTTC.